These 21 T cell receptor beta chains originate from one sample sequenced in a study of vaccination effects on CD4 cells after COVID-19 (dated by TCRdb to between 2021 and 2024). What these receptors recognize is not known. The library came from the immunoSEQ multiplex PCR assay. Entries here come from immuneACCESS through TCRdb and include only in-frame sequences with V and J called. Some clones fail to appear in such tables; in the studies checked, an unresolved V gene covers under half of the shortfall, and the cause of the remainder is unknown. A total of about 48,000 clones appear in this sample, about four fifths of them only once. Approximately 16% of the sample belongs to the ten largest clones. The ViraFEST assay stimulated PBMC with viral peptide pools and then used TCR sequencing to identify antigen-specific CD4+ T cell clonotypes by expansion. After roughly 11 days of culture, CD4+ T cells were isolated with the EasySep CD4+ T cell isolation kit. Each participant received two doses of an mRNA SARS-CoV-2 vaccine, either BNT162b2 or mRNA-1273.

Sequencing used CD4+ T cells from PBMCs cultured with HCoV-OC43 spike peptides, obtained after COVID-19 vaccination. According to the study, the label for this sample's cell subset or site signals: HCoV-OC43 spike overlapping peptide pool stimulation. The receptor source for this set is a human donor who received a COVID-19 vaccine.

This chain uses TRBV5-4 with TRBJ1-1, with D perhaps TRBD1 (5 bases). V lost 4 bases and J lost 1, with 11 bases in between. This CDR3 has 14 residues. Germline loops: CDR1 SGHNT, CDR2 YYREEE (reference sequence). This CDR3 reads CASSRIDRNTEAFF. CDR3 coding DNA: TGTGCCAGCAGCAGGATAGACAGGAACACTGAAGCTTTCTTT.

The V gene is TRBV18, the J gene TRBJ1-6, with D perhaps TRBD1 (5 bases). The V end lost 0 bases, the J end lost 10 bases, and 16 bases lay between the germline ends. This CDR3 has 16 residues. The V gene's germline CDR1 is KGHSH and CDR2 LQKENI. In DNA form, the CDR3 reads TGTGCCAGCTCACCACCCGCGGGGTCGGGACGGTCACCCCTCCACTTT. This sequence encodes CASSPPAGSGRSPLHF.

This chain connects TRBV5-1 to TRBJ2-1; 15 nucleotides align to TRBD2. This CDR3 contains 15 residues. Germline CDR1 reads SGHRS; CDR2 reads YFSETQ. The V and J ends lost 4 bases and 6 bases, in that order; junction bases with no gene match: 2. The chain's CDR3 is CASSPGLAGGNEQFF. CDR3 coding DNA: TGCGCCAGCAGCCCGGGACTAGCGGGGGGCAATGAGCAGTTCTTC.

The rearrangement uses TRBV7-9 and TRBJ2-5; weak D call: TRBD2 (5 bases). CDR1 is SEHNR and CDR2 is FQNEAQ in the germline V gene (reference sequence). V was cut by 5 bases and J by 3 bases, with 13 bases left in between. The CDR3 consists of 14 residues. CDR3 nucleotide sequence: TGTGCCAGCAGCCCGAGAGGGCGGAAAGAGACCCAGTACTTC. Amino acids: CASSPRGRKETQYF.

As DNA, the CDR3 is TGTGCCAGCAGTTACGGCAGGACAGGGGGAAATACCGGGGAGCTGTTTTTT. Protein: CASSYGRTGGNTGELFF. The chain is built from TRBV6-2 or TRBV6-3 and TRBJ2-2; 10 bases agree with TRBD1. CDR3 length: 17 residues. V trimming: 2 bases; J trimming: 5 bases; junction bases outside the gene matches: 8. Germline V gives CDR1 MNHEY, CDR2 SVGEGT.

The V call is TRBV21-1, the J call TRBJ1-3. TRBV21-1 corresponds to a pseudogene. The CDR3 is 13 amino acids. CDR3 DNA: TGTGCCAGCGGGGAGCCCCCTGGAAACACCATATATTTT. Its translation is CASGEPPGNTIYF.

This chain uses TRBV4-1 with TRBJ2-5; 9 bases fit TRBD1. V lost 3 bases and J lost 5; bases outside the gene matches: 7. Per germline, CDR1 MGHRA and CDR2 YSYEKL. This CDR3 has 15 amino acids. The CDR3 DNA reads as TGCGCCAGCAGCCAGGCCGGACAGGGGAGCGAGACCCAGTACTTC. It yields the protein CASSQAGQGSETQYF.

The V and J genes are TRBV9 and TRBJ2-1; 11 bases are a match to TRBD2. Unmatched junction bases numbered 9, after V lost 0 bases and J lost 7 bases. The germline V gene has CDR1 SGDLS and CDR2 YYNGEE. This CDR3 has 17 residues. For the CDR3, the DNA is TGTGCCAGCAGCGTAGCCCCGCCTCCTAGCGGGAGGAATGAGCAGTTCTTC. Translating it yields CASSVAPPPSGRNEQFF.

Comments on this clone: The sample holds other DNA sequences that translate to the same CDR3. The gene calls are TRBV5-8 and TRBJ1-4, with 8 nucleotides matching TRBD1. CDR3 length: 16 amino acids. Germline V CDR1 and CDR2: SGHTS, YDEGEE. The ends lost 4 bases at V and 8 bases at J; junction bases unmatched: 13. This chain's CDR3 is CASSIWTGTGLEKLFF. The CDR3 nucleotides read TGTGCCAGCAGCATTTGGACCGGGACAGGATTAGAAAAACTGTTTTTT.

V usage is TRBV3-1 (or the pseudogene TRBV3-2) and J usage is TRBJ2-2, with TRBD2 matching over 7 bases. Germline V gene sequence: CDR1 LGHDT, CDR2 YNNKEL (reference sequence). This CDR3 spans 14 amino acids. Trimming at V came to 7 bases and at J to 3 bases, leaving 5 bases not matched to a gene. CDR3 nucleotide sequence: TGTGCCAGCACCCATAGCGGGCACACCGGGGAGCTGTTTTTT. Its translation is CASTHSGHTGELFF.

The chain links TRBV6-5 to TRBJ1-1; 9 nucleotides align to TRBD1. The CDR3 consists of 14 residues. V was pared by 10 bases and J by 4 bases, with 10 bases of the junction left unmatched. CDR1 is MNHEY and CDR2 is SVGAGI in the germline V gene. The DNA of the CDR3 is TGTGCCACCACGAGAGACAGGGGGTTCACTGAAGCTTTCTTT. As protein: CATTRDRGFTEAFF.

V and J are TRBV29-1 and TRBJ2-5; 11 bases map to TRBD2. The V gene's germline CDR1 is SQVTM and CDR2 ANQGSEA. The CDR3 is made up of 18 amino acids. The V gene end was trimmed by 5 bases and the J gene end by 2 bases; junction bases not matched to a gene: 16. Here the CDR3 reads CSVWVLAGGFRMQETQYF. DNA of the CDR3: TGCAGCGTTTGGGTCCTAGCGGGAGGTTTCCGCATGCAAGAGACCCAGTACTTC.

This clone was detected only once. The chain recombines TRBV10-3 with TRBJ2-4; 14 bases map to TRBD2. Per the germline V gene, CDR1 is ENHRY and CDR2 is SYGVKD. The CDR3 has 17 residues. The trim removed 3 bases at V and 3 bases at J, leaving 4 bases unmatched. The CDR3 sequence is CAISDGTSGSGKNIQYF. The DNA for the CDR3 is TGTGCCATCAGTGACGGGACTAGCGGGAGCGGCAAAAACATTCAGTACTTC.

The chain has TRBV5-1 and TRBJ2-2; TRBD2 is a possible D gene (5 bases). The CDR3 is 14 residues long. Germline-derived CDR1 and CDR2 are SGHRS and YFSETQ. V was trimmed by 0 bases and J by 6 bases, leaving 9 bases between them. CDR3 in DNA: TGCGCCAGCAGCTTGGCCGGGCGGGCCGGGGAGCTGTTTTTT. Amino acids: CASSLAGRAGELFF.

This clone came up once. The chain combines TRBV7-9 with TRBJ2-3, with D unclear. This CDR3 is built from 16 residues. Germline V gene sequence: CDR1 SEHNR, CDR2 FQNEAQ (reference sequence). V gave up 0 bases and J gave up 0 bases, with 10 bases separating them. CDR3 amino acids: CASSLAVGTSTDTQYF. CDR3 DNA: TGTGCCAGCAGCTTAGCGGTCGGCACTAGCACAGATACGCAGTATTTT.

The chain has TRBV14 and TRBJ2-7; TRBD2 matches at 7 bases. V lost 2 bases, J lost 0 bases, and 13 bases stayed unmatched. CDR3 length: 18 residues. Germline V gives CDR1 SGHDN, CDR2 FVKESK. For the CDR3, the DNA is TGTGCCAGCAGCCAAAGATCTTTGGGGGGAGGGCCCTCCTACGAGCAGTACTTC. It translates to CASSQRSLGGGPSYEQYF. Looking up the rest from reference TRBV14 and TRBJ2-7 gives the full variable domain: EAGVTQFPSHSVIEKGQTVTLRCDPISGHDNLYWYRRVMGKEIKFLLHFVKESKQDESGMPNNRFLAERTGGTYSTLKVQPAELEDSGVYFCASSQRSLGGGPSYEQYFGPGTRLTVT.

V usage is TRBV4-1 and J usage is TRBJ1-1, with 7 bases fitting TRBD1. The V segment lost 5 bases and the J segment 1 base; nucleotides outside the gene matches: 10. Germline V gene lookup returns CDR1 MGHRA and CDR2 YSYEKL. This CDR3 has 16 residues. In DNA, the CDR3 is TGCGCCAGCAGCTTAAGCCCCCGGACAGGGAACACTGAAGCTTTCTTT. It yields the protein CASSLSPRTGNTEAFF.

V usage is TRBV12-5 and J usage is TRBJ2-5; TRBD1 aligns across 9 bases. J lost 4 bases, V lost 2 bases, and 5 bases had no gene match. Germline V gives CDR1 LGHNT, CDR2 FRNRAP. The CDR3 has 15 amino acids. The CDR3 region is CASGLPGQGGETQYF. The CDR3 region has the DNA TGTGCTAGTGGTTTGCCGGGACAGGGAGGAGAGACCCAGTACTTC.

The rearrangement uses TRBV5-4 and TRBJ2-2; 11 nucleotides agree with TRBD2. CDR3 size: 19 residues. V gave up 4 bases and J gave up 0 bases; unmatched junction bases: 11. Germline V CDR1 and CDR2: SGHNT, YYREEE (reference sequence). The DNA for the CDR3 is TGTGCCAGCAGCACGGGGACTAGCGGAGTAATCGCGAACACCGGGGAGCTGTTTTTT. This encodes CASSTGTSGVIANTGELFF.

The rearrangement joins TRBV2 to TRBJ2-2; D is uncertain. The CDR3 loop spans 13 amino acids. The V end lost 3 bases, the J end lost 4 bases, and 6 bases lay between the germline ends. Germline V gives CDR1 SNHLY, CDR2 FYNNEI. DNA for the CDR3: TGTGCCAGCAGTGAGCAGACCACCGGGGAGCTGTTTTTT. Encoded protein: CASSEQTTGELFF.

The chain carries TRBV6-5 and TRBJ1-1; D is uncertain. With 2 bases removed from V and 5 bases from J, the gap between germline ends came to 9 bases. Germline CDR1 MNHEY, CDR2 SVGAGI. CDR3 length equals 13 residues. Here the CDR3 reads CASSYPGGTEAFF. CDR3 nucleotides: TGTGCCAGCAGTTACCCGGGAGGTACTGAAGCTTTCTTT.